Following are 3 T cell receptor beta chains from one sample sequenced in a study of CD8+ T cells in alopecia areata. Sequencing relied on a cDNA template that was reverse transcribed from extracted RNA. The table came from immunoSEQ multiplex PCR; TCRdb's copy has only in-frame clones and leaves some out. The sample lists roughly 120,000 clones, around 56% occurring once. Treatment here: oral pan-JAK inhibitor, 5-10 mg twice daily. This material consisted of CD4+ T cells sorted from blood, taken at week 4, from a patient treated with tofacitinib. These receptors all come from a human donor with alopecia areata.

The chain has TRBV30 and TRBJ2-3, with D tentatively TRBD2 (6 bases). The CDR3 spans 16 residues. Germline V gene lookup returns CDR1 GTSNPN and CDR2 SVGIG (reference sequence). V lost 0 bases and J 3 bases, leaving 16 bases between the germline ends. Here the CDR3 DNA reads TGTGCCTGGAGTGTGGCGACTAGAGCTTTTACAGATACGCAGTATTTT. Protein product: CAWSVATRAFTDTQYF.

The genes are TRBV7-9 and TRBJ1-2; D is possibly TRBD1 (5 bases). The length of the CDR3 is 15 residues. V gave up 6 bases and J gave up 5 bases, with 19 bases separating them. The germline CDR1 and CDR2 sequences are SEHNR and FQNEAQ (reference sequence). CDR3 bases: TGTGCCAGCAGACTCTCAACGGGGACCCAGTATGGCTACACCTTC. Its protein is CASRLSTGTQYGYTF.

The chain is built from TRBV30 and TRBJ1-1; weak D call: TRBD1 (6 bases). CDR3 length equals 17 residues. Germline assignment: CDR1 GTSNPN and CDR2 SVGIG (reference sequence). The V gene lost 4 bases and the J gene lost 1 base, with 22 bases spanning the gap. CDR3 amino acids: CAWNPQNTRTANTEAFF. In DNA, the CDR3 is TGTGCCTGGAACCCTCAGAATACCAGGACAGCGAACACTGAAGCTTTCTTT.